These 10 T cell receptor beta chains were sequenced from one sample in a study of blood T cell repertoires in COVID-19. Profiled with immunoSEQ multiplex PCR; TCRdb holds only in-frame clones, not every one. The repertoire holds some 82,000 clones, with roughly nine tenths as singletons. Sequenced: peripheral blood. All receptors derive from a woman between 45 and 60 years old in a cohort sampled during active COVID-19.

This clone was found once. This sample includes further DNA sequences coding for the same CDR3. This sequence joins TRBV6-6 and TRBJ2-2; D perhaps matches TRBD2 (6 bases). V shed 0 bases and J shed 4 bases, with 6 bases lying between them. This CDR3 spans 14 amino acids. Germline V lookup: CDR1 MNHNY, CDR2 SVGAGI (reference sequence). The CDR3 here is CASSYSGGTGELFF. CDR3 DNA: TGTGCCAGCAGTTACTCCGGGGGCACCGGGGAGCTGTTTTTT.

This sequence joins TRBV5-1 and TRBJ2-2, with 14 bases matching TRBD2. The CDR3 covers 15 residues. Germline CDR1 reads SGHRS; CDR2 reads YFSETQ. Losses at the gene ends were 4 bases for V and 5 bases for J; bases not matched to a gene: 1. In DNA form, the CDR3 reads TGCGCCAGCAGCCGACTAGCGGGAGGGACCGGGGAGCTGTTTTTT. This encodes CASSRLAGGTGELFF.

The V and J genes are TRBV18 and TRBJ1-3, with 8 nucleotides matching TRBD1. Unmatched junction bases numbered 7, after V lost 3 bases and J lost 0 bases. The germline V gene has CDR1 KGHSH and CDR2 LQKENI. CDR3 size: 17 residues. The chain's CDR3 is CASSPTSGGFSGNTIYF. CDR3 coding DNA: TGTGCCAGCTCACCTACATCAGGGGGCTTCTCTGGAAACACCATATATTTT.

The rearrangement uses TRBV19 and TRBJ2-7, with TRBD1 matching 10 bases. Trimming at V came to 6 bases and at J to 3 bases, leaving 2 bases not matched to a gene. This CDR3 contains 13 residues. Germline assignment: CDR1 LNHDA and CDR2 SQIVND (reference sequence). The CDR3 reads CASSRDRGYEQYF. In DNA form, the CDR3 reads TGTGCCAGTAGCCGGGACAGGGGCTACGAGCAGTACTTC.

This sequence joins TRBV10-3 and TRBJ1-4; no clear D. CDR1 and CDR2 (germline): ENHRY, SYGVKD. This CDR3 contains 16 residues. Deletions cut 2 bases from V and 6 bases from J, with 16 bases between. The CDR3 is CAISEALTGNDEKLFF. DNA for the CDR3: TGTGCCATCAGTGAGGCACTAACTGGCAATGATGAAAAACTGTTTTTT.

A single count supports this clone. The chain couples TRBV30 to TRBJ1-4; D is ambiguous. V shed 7 bases and J shed 0 bases, with 15 bases lying between them. The V gene's germline CDR1 is GTSNPN and CDR2 SVGIG (reference sequence). This CDR3 region has 15 residues. CDR3 bases: TGTGCCTCGGAGGTCCCCGGGGCAACTAATGAAAAACTGTTTTTT. Amino acids: CASEVPGATNEKLFF.

The rearrangement links TRBV28 to TRBJ1-6, with 9 nucleotides matching TRBD1. V was pared by 6 bases and J by 14 bases, with 14 bases of the junction left unmatched. The CDR3 has 15 residues. Germline V CDR1 and CDR2: MDHEN, SYDVKM. CDR3 in amino acids: CASSRRDRDLRALHF. The CDR3 coding sequence is TGTGCCAGCAGCCGCCGGGACAGGGACCTTAGAGCCCTCCACTTT. Together with reference TRBV28 and TRBJ1-6, the CDR3 gives the full variable domain: DVKVTQSSRYLVKRTGEKVFLECVQDMDHENMFWYRQDPGLGLRLIYFSYDVKMKEKGDIPEGYSVSREKKERFSLILESASTNQTSMYLCASSRRDRDLRALHFGNGTRLTVT.

The V and J genes are TRBV11-3 and TRBJ2-2; weak D call: TRBD1 (6 bases). CDR3 size: 14 residues. Trimming removed 4 bases from V and 1 base from J, with 7 bases in between. Germline loops: CDR1 SGHNT, CDR2 YENEEA. The DNA for the CDR3 is TGTGCCAGCAGCTCGGGACAGAACACCGGGGAGCTGTTTTTT. This sequence encodes CASSSGQNTGELFF.

The chain links TRBV11-2 to TRBJ1-2, with D uncertain. The length of the CDR3 is 14 residues. The germline CDR1 and CDR2 sequences are SGHAT and FQNNGV. Trimming pared 0 bases from V and 1 base from J, leaving 6 bases between. The CDR3 is CASSLDRINYGYTF. The CDR3 DNA sequence: TGTGCCAGCAGCTTAGACAGGATTAACTATGGCTACACCTTC.

The genes are TRBV5-1 and TRBJ2-1; possible D gene TRBD2, 6 bases. Trimming removed 10 bases at V and 7 bases at J, with 12 bases between. This CDR3 comprises 11 residues. From germline, CDR1 is SGHRS and CDR2 YFSETQ. CDR3 DNA: TGCGCCGGGGACTTGGGGAATGAGCAGTTCTTC. Translating gives CAGDLGNEQFF.